This section outlines one TCR beta chain sequence together with its context. The data stem from a study of shared clonotypes between healthy human individuals. Clones were read by immunoSEQ multiplex PCR, and TCRdb kept only the in-frame ones, dropping some. Here the sample spans 2 million to 2.5 million clones, almost 96% being singletons. This CDR3 region has 15 residues. The V gene lost 4 bases and the J gene lost 8 bases, with 20 bases spanning the gap. Germline V gives CDR1 SNHLY, CDR2 FYNNEI. The sequenced sample was naive CD4+ T cells sorted from blood. Subset given: CD45RA+ positively selected. The receptor was isolated from a man between 18 and 29 years old in good health. V gene TRBV2 combines with J gene TRBJ1-2, with D uncertain. The CDR3 sequence: CASSGNPGGRSGYTF. CDR3 coding DNA: TGTGCCAGCAGTGGGAATCCGGGCGGAAGAAGCGGCTACACCTTC.